One and the same sample provided the 21 T cell receptor beta chains below, sequenced in a study of shared clonotypes between healthy human individuals. Libraries were prepared by immunoSEQ multiplex PCR; TCRdb keeps only in-frame clonotypes and omits some of them. The sample holds some 2,100,000 clones, approximately 96% seen once. Specimen: naive CD4+ T cells sorted from blood. Subset noted: CD45RA+ positively selected. Every receptor here comes from a man between 18 and 35 years old in good health.

Concerning this clone: Other DNA variants within this sample encode the same CDR3. The V gene is TRBV10-3, the J gene TRBJ2-3; TRBD2 matches at 13 bases. J lost 1 base, V lost 4 bases, and 2 bases had no gene match. Per germline, CDR1 ENHRY and CDR2 SYGVKD. CDR3 length equals 16 residues. CDR3 sequence: CAISGLAGGGTDTQYF. For the CDR3, the DNA is TGTGCCATCAGTGGACTAGCGGGAGGCGGCACAGATACGCAGTATTTT.

The chain is built from TRBV6-5 and TRBJ1-2, with 7 bases that match TRBD1. V gave up 3 bases and J gave up 1 base; unmatched junction bases: 8. The CDR3 loop spans 16 amino acids. The V gene's germline CDR1 is MNHEY and CDR2 SVGAGI. As DNA, the CDR3 is TGTGCCAGCAGTTATTCTACAGGGGTCGGTAACTATGGCTACACCTTC. It translates to CASSYSTGVGNYGYTF.

The rearrangement joins TRBV6-5 to TRBJ1-2; a weak D match, TRBD1 (5 bases). V shed 0 bases and J shed 4 bases, with 15 bases lying between them. This CDR3 is 16 amino acids long. Germline-derived CDR1 and CDR2 are MNHEY and SVGAGI. Here the CDR3 reads CASSYSTMSQGYGYTF. The CDR3 DNA is TGTGCCAGCAGTTACTCGACGATGTCCCAGGGCTATGGCTACACCTTC.

About this clone: Other nucleotide sequences in the sample specify the same CDR3. This chain uses TRBV6-5 with TRBJ2-3; the D is unclear. The CDR3 extends over 14 amino acids. The V end lost 0 bases, the J end lost 7 bases, and 11 bases lay between the germline ends. Per the germline V gene, CDR1 is MNHEY and CDR2 is SVGAGI. The CDR3 sequence: CASSYSTGGNTQYF. The CDR3 DNA reads as TGTGCCAGCAGTTACTCGACGGGTGGCAATACGCAGTATTTT.

This chain uses TRBV10-1 with TRBJ2-2; D call uncertain. Germline assignment: CDR1 WNHNN and CDR2 SYGVQD (reference sequence). The CDR3 length is 11 residues. V lost 5 bases to trimming and J lost 6 bases, with 4 bases between them. DNA of the CDR3: TGCGCCAGCAGTACAGCCGGGGAGCTGTTTTTT. This encodes CASSTAGELFF.

J is TRBJ2-3 and V is TRBV9; 10 positions agree with TRBD2. In germline, CDR1 is SGDLS, CDR2 YYNGEE. This CDR3 comprises 16 residues. The V segment lost 1 base and the J segment 10 bases; nucleotides outside the gene matches: 12. As DNA, the CDR3 is TGTGCCAGCAGCGTAACTAGCGGGATAGTTGCACCGGCGCAGTATTTT. Translation gives CASSVTSGIVAPAQYF.

The rearrangement uses TRBV28 and TRBJ1-5, with D maybe TRBD1 (5 bases). The V gene lost 6 bases and the J gene lost 9 bases, with 18 bases spanning the gap. The V gene's germline CDR1 is MDHEN and CDR2 SYDVKM. The CDR3 spans 14 residues. The CDR3 loop reads CASSSGTVFGPQHF. CDR3 in DNA: TGTGCCAGCAGCTCCGGGACGGTCTTCGGGCCCCAGCATTTT.

This clone occurred once. The rearrangement joins TRBV5-1 to TRBJ2-7, with 9 bases fitting TRBD1. Unmatched junction bases numbered 12, after V lost 4 bases and J lost 4 bases. The germline CDR1 and CDR2 sequences are SGHRS and YFSETQ. The CDR3 spans 16 residues. The CDR3 sequence is CASSERPGQGGYEQYF. The DNA for the CDR3 is TGCGCCAGCAGCGAACGACCGGGACAGGGAGGGTACGAGCAGTACTTC.

This chain links TRBV27 with TRBJ1-2; perhaps TRBD1 as D (6 bases). This CDR3 is 15 amino acids long. Germline V gene lookup returns CDR1 MNHEY and CDR2 SMNVEV (reference sequence). V gave up 2 bases and J gave up 3 bases, with 13 bases separating them. The CDR3 nucleotides are TGTGCCAGCAGTTTAATGGGGGCCGAGGACTATGGCTACACCTTC. Protein product: CASSLMGAEDYGYTF.

In the case of this clone: A junction end diverges from the germline sequence, so it may reflect a read error. The chain carries TRBV2 and TRBJ2-3, with 10 bases fitting TRBD2. This CDR3 region has 14 residues. Germline-derived CDR1 and CDR2 are SNHLY and FYNNEI. The CDR3 region has the DNA TGTGCCAACAGTCTAGCGGGAGTGGCAGATACGCAGTATTTT. Residues: CANSLAGVADTQYF.

The rearrangement uses TRBV5-1 and TRBJ1-6; D gene uncertain. With 0 bases removed from V and 13 bases from J, the gap between germline ends came to 11 bases. The CDR3 extends over 13 amino acids. The germline gives CDR1 SGHRS, CDR2 YFSETQ. The CDR3 is CASSLESSPPLHF. The CDR3 DNA reads as TGCGCCAGCAGCTTGGAATCCTCCCCTCCCCTCCACTTT.

V gene TRBV29-1 combines with J gene TRBJ2-7; D not certain. Trimming took 1 base from V and 8 from J, leaving 9 bases between them. Per the germline V gene, CDR1 is SQVTM and CDR2 is ANQGSEA. CDR3 length equals 11 residues. CDR3 DNA sequence: TGCAGCGTTGAAGGAACGGAGAAGCAGTACTTC. It encodes CSVEGTEKQYF.

The chain carries TRBV4-1 and TRBJ2-1, with D unclear. This CDR3 spans 14 amino acids. Germline values: CDR1 MGHRA, CDR2 YSYEKL. Trimming removed 0 bases at V and 3 bases at J, with 6 bases between. CDR3 sequence: CASSQDTGYNEQFF. For the CDR3, the DNA is TGCGCCAGCAGCCAAGATACGGGCTACAATGAGCAGTTCTTC.

V and J are TRBV10-3 and TRBJ2-3; 8 nucleotides line up with TRBD2. The CDR3 spans 14 residues. Unmatched junction bases numbered 7, after V lost 3 bases and J lost 8 bases. Germline V CDR1 and CDR2: ENHRY, SYGVKD. This CDR3 reads CAISEAGEGGTQYF. In DNA, the CDR3 is TGTGCCATCAGTGAAGCGGGAGAGGGCGGTACGCAGTATTTT.

The J gene is TRBJ2-3, the V gene TRBV4-3; 7 bases fit TRBD1. With 0 bases clipped from V and 3 bases from J, the junction kept 9 bases outside the gene matches. Germline CDR1 LGHNA, CDR2 YSLEER. The CDR3 covers 17 residues. The CDR3 DNA is TGCGCCAGCAGCCAAGAGGTAGGGGGCCGGGGAACAGATACGCAGTATTTT. It codes for CASSQEVGGRGTDTQYF.

The V call is TRBV2, the J call TRBJ2-1; the match to TRBD1 covers 8 bases. The germline gives CDR1 SNHLY, CDR2 FYNNEI. The CDR3 length is 15 residues. With 2 bases clipped from V and 7 bases from J, the junction kept 7 bases outside the gene matches. CDR3 region: CASSETGQASNEQFF. CDR3 DNA sequence: TGTGCCAGCAGTGAAACGGGACAGGCCTCTAATGAGCAGTTCTTC.

The chain employs TRBV14 and TRBJ1-6; D ambiguous. The V gene lost 6 bases and the J gene lost 7 bases, with 10 bases spanning the gap. The CDR3 runs to 13 residues. CDR1 and CDR2 from the germline V gene are SGHDN and FVKESK. In DNA form, the CDR3 reads TGTGCCAGCAGGGGCAGTTCGAATTCACCCCTCCACTTT. Its protein product is CASRGSSNSPLHF.

This chain joins TRBV29-1 and TRBJ2-6; D gene unclear. Trimming left V 8 bases short and J 5 bases short, with 10 bases between. The CDR3 runs to 12 residues. Germline assignment: CDR1 SQVTM and CDR2 ANQGSEA. The chain's CDR3 is CSFSSRANVLTF. CDR3 nucleotide sequence: TGCAGCTTCAGTTCCAGGGCCAACGTCCTGACTTTC.

This sequence joins TRBV25-1 and TRBJ2-7; D is possibly TRBD1 (6 bases). V lost 3 bases to trimming and J lost 2 bases, with 14 bases between them. The germline V gene encodes CDR1 MGHDK and CDR2 SYGVNS. The CDR3 spans 15 residues. CDR3 DNA: TGTGCCAGCAGTGATCAGGGGAGCAACCCCTACGAGCAGTACTTC. This sequence encodes CASSDQGSNPYEQYF.

J is TRBJ2-1 and V is TRBV7-2, with 10 positions matching TRBD2. Trimming cost V 0 bases and J 8 bases; bases outside gene matches: 10. This CDR3 comprises 17 residues. CDR1 and CDR2 from the germline V gene are SGHTA and FQGNSA. CDR3 sequence (DNA): TGTGCCAGCAGCTTAGCCCCCCTGCCTAGCGGGAGCGATGAGCAGTTCTTC. Its protein is CASSLAPLPSGSDEQFF. The full variable domain, rest sourced from reference TRBV7-2 and TRBJ2-1, is GAGVSQSPSNKVTEKGKDVELRCDPISGHTALYWYRQSLGQGLEFLIYFQGNSAPDKSGLPSDRFSAERTGGSVSTLTIQRTQQEDSAVYLCASSLAPLPSGSDEQFFGPGTRLTVL.

The rearrangement links TRBV30 to TRBJ2-3, with TRBD2 identical over 7 bases. CDR1 and CDR2 (germline): GTSNPN, SVGIG (reference sequence). The CDR3 is 15 amino acids. After removal of 2 bases from V and 5 bases from J, the junction contained 10 bases not matched to a gene. The chain's CDR3 is CAWSLEGGSVDTQYF. DNA for the CDR3: TGTGCCTGGAGTCTCGAAGGCGGGAGTGTAGATACGCAGTATTTT.